Shown below are 27 T cell receptor beta chains from a single sample sequenced in a study of control samples from healthy donors and cancer patients (dated by TCRdb to the early 2020s). Libraries were prepared through the immunoSEQ multiplex PCR assay. TCRdb re-hosts the immuneACCESS table, in-frame sequences only. Its copies lack some clones; in the studies checked, an unresolved V gene accounts for under half of them, and the cause for the rest is not known. In this sample the table shows more than 150,000 clones, more than 85% of which occur a single time. The ten largest make up 2.4% of the sample. Material: blood. The receptors were sampled from a man between 45 and 60 years old in good health.

V and J are TRBV5-4 and TRBJ1-1; D gene unclear. Per the germline V gene, CDR1 is SGHNT and CDR2 is YYREEE (reference sequence). The CDR3 totals 14 residues. The germline V and J ends were trimmed by 0 bases and 2 bases, with 8 bases remaining between them. CDR3 coding DNA: TGTGCCAGCAGCTTGGAGCAGCCTAACACTGAAGCTTTCTTT. It yields the protein CASSLEQPNTEAFF.

The V and J genes are TRBV6-5 and TRBJ2-5, with 10 bases fitting TRBD2. V lost 5 bases, J lost 5 bases, and 8 bases stayed unmatched. The CDR3 has 15 amino acids. In germline, CDR1 is MNHEY, CDR2 SVGAGI. This CDR3 reads CASSRTSGMGETQYF. As DNA, the CDR3 is TGTGCCAGCAGTCGCACTAGCGGGATGGGGGAGACCCAGTACTTC.

The chain couples TRBV2 to TRBJ1-3; D gene unclear. Per the germline V gene, CDR1 is SNHLY and CDR2 is FYNNEI. V lost 1 base to trimming and J lost 4 bases, with 11 bases between them. The CDR3 has 15 residues. In DNA, the CDR3 is TGTGCCAGCAGTGAAGACAGTCCGAGAGGAAACACCATATATTTT. It translates to CASSEDSPRGNTIYF.

This chain joins TRBV4-1 and TRBJ2-1; weak D call: TRBD2 (5 bases). Germline V gene sequence: CDR1 MGHRA, CDR2 YSYEKL. The CDR3 totals 18 residues. V lost 4 bases to trimming and J lost 0 bases, with 19 bases between them. CDR3 DNA sequence: TGCGCCAGCAGCCGGATTAACTCCGGGGTTAGCTCCTACAATGAGCAGTTCTTC. It is translated as CASSRINSGVSSYNEQFF.

With regard to this clone: Its ends do not fully match the called genes, so a read error is possible. The identical CDR3 is also encoded by other nucleotide sequences in the sample. The V gene is TRBV3-1 (or the pseudogene TRBV3-2), the J gene TRBJ2-2, with D unclear. The CDR3 spans 12 residues. Looked up from germline, CDR1 is LGHDT and CDR2 is YNNKEL (reference sequence). The CDR3 coding sequence is TGTGCCAGCAGCCGGTCCACCGGAGAGCTGTTTTTT. Amino acids: CASSRSTGELFF.

The chain links TRBV2 to TRBJ1-5; 12 bases are shared with TRBD1. The junction had 4 bases not matched to a gene; V was cut back by 4 bases and J by 6 bases. The CDR3 length is 15 residues. CDR1 and CDR2 from the germline V gene are SNHLY and FYNNEI. CDR3 DNA sequence: TGTGCCAGCAGTGCGGGGACAGGGGGCAGTCAGCCCCAGCATTTT. Translating it yields CASSAGTGGSQPQHF.

This chain links TRBV5-1 with TRBJ2-7, with unresolved D. Germline V gives CDR1 SGHRS, CDR2 YFSETQ. The CDR3 has 16 residues. V gave up 2 bases and J gave up 1 base, with 16 bases separating them. The CDR3 nucleotides are TGCGCCAGCAGCTTACAGACCATGGTTGAATCCTACGAGCAGTACTTC. Encoded protein: CASSLQTMVESYEQYF.

V gene TRBV11-1 combines with J gene TRBJ2-3; D may be TRBD2 (6 bases). The ends were cut back, 3 bases at V and 0 bases at J, with 13 bases in the middle. The CDR3 has 16 amino acids. Germline CDR1 and CDR2: SGHAT and FQDESV (reference sequence). CDR3 sequence: CASSLEGGISTDTQYF. For the CDR3, the DNA is TGTGCCAGCAGCTTGGAAGGCGGGATCAGCACAGATACGCAGTATTTT.

V and J are TRBV11-2 and TRBJ2-1; 14 nucleotides match TRBD2. V dropped 5 bases and J dropped 5; count of bases not matched to a gene: 8. The CDR3 totals 17 residues. CDR1 and CDR2 (germline): SGHAT, FQNNGV. CDR3: CASSAGLAGDWHNEQFF. As DNA, the CDR3 is TGTGCCAGCAGCGCGGGACTAGCGGGAGATTGGCACAATGAGCAGTTCTTC.

V usage is TRBV27 and J usage is TRBJ1-3; 8 bases match TRBD1. CDR1 and CDR2 (germline): MNHEY, SMNVEV (reference sequence). J gave up 0 bases and V 6 bases, and 7 bases lay outside the gene matches. The CDR3 contains 16 residues. The CDR3 is CASRETGAFSGNTIYF. CDR3 sequence (DNA): TGTGCCAGCAGGGAGACAGGGGCCTTCTCTGGAAACACCATATATTTT.

This chain connects TRBV14 to TRBJ2-5; 7 bases fit TRBD2. Germline lookup yields CDR1 SGHDN and CDR2 FVKESK. The CDR3 is made up of 15 amino acids. The V segment lost 0 bases and the J segment 9 bases; nucleotides outside the gene matches: 10. Here the CDR3 reads CASSQDRGVGRSQYF. The CDR3 DNA is TGTGCCAGCAGCCAAGACCGGGGAGTCGGGAGGTCCCAGTACTTC.

The genes are TRBV2 and TRBJ1-3, with D possibly being TRBD1 (5 bases). The CDR3 is 15 residues long. The V gene's germline CDR1 is SNHLY and CDR2 FYNNEI. The V end was cut by 6 bases, the J end by 0 bases, with 12 bases between. The CDR3 bases are TGTGCCAGCAGGGCGGGACTGACCTCTGGAAACACCATATATTTT. Its protein product is CASRAGLTSGNTIYF.

The V gene is TRBV11-2, the J gene TRBJ2-5; 10 nucleotides align to TRBD2. J lost 4 bases, V lost 7 bases, and 12 bases had no gene match. The CDR3 contains 16 residues. The germline gives CDR1 SGHAT, CDR2 FQNNGV. For the CDR3, the DNA is TGTGCCAGCACCCAGAATTTAGCGGGAGGCAGAGAGACCCAGTACTTC. Protein sequence: CASTQNLAGGRETQYF.

The chain carries TRBV7-3 and TRBJ2-1, with D unclear. V lost 5 bases and J 4 bases, leaving 12 bases between the germline ends. CDR1 is SGHTA and CDR2 is FQGTGA in the germline V gene. This CDR3 is 14 amino acids long. CDR3 residues: CASSPAASYNEQFF. In DNA form, the CDR3 reads TGTGCCAGCAGCCCGGCGGCCAGTTACAATGAGCAGTTCTTC.

The chain is built from TRBV6-5 and TRBJ2-4, with 7 positions matching TRBD1. Germline values: CDR1 MNHEY, CDR2 SVGAGI. The CDR3 contains 13 residues. Losses at the gene ends were 10 bases for V and 5 bases for J; bases not matched to a gene: 8. The CDR3: CATWTGMENIQYF. The CDR3 region has the DNA TGTGCCACTTGGACAGGAATGGAAAACATTCAGTACTTC.

The DNA for the CDR3 is TGTGCCAGCAGTGAGATGGGCGGTTCTTCTGGGGCCAACGTCCTGACTTTC. Amino acid sequence: CASSEMGGSSGANVLTF. The gene calls are TRBV6-1 and TRBJ2-6; D remains unclear. Germline CDR1 MNHNS, CDR2 SASEGT. The CDR3 extends over 17 amino acids. V was clipped by 3 bases and J by 1 base, with 13 bases between them.

The chain recombines TRBV11-2 with TRBJ2-6; D gene ambiguous. Germline CDR1 reads SGHAT; CDR2 reads FQNNGV. CDR3 length: 19 amino acids. V was trimmed by 2 bases and J by 0 bases, leaving 17 bases between them. As DNA, the CDR3 is TGTGCCAGCAGCTTACGTCATTCACAGACTTTCTCTGGGGCCAACGTCCTGACTTTC. It translates to CASSLRHSQTFSGANVLTF. Together with reference TRBV11-2 and TRBJ2-6, the CDR3 gives the full variable domain: EAGVAQSPRYKIIEKRQSVAFWCNPISGHATLYWYQQILGQGPKLLIQFQNNGVVDDSQLPKDRFSAERLKGVDSTLKIQPAKLEDSAVYLCASSLRHSQTFSGANVLTFGAGSRLTVL.

This chain connects TRBV5-1 to TRBJ1-1; a weak D match, TRBD1 (5 bases). The CDR3 runs 13 residues. Germline V CDR1 and CDR2: SGHRS, YFSETQ. V lost 4 bases to trimming and J lost 10 bases, with 17 bases between them. In DNA, the CDR3 is TGCGCCAGCAGCCCGGACACCTCCACAGGAGCTTTCTTT. Its translation: CASSPDTSTGAFF.

The V gene is TRBV19, the J gene TRBJ2-1, with 7 bases aligning to TRBD1. Losses at the gene ends were 6 bases for V and 6 bases for J; bases not matched to a gene: 14. The CDR3 totals 16 residues. In germline, CDR1 is LNHDA, CDR2 SQIVND (reference sequence). CDR3 protein: CASSRTTGFRTNEQFF. The CDR3 DNA reads as TGTGCCAGTAGCAGGACGACAGGGTTTAGAACCAATGAGCAGTTCTTC. Full variable domain (rest looked up from reference TRBV19 and TRBJ2-1): DGGITQSPKYLFRKEGQNVTLSCEQNLNHDAMYWYRQDPGQGLRLIYYSQIVNDFQKGDIAEGYSVSREKKESFPLTVTSAQKNPTAFYLCASSRTTGFRTNEQFFGPGTRLTVL.

The rearrangement joins TRBV9 to TRBJ2-7; TRBD2 matches 10 bases. With V trimmed by 3 bases and J by 2 bases, 5 bases remained unmatched. Per the germline V gene, CDR1 is SGDLS and CDR2 is YYNGEE. The CDR3 totals 15 residues. The CDR3 spells CASSAGTSDPYEQYF. In DNA, the CDR3 is TGTGCCAGCAGCGCCGGGACTAGCGATCCCTACGAGCAGTACTTC.

The chain uses TRBV23-1 and TRBJ2-7, with 8 nucleotides matching TRBD1. TRBV23-1 is assigned to the ORF class and has an uncertain function. The V gene end was trimmed by 7 bases and the J gene end by 0 bases; junction bases not matched to a gene: 5. This CDR3 spans 14 amino acids. Here the CDR3 DNA reads TGCGCCAGCATTCCGGACAGGGACTCCTACGAGCAGTACTTC. Its translation is CASIPDRDSYEQYF.

V usage is TRBV23-1 and J usage is TRBJ2-7; D perhaps matches TRBD1 (5 bases). Being an ORF, TRBV23-1 has a function that is uncertain. The CDR3 is made up of 11 amino acids. The DNA of the CDR3 is TGCCCACGGCAGGGTGCCGACGAGCAGTACTTC. Its translation: CPRQGADEQYF.

The CDR3 sequence: CASSWGGLANVGQYF. The CDR3 DNA follows: TGTGCCAGCAGCTGGGGTGGACTAGCTAACGTTGGGCAGTACTTC. The chain joins TRBV7-2 to TRBJ2-7; the match to TRBD2 covers 8 bases. The trim removed 4 bases at V and 9 bases at J, leaving 14 bases unmatched. The germline V gene has CDR1 SGHTA and CDR2 FQGNSA. This CDR3 has 15 amino acids. The variable domain in full, with the rest retrieved from reference TRBV7-2 and TRBJ2-7, is GAGVSQSPSNKVTEKGKDVELRCDPISGHTALYWYRQSLGQGLEFLIYFQGNSAPDKSGLPSDRFSAERTGGSVSTLTIQRTQQEDSAVYLCASSWGGLANVGQYFGPGTRLTVT.

This clone was seen a single time. This chain connects TRBV7-9 to TRBJ2-7; D not resolved. Germline V lookup: CDR1 SEHNR, CDR2 FQNEAQ (reference sequence). V lost 1 base and J lost 2, with 15 bases in between. The CDR3 spans 16 residues. CDR3 nucleotides: TGTGCCAGCAGCTTAGGTCCGGGTGGCTTCACCTACGAGCAGTACTTC. The encoded protein is CASSLGPGGFTYEQYF.

The chain links TRBV12-3 or TRBV12-4 to TRBJ2-5, with D perhaps matching TRBD2 (5 bases). Trimming left V 4 bases short and J 7 bases short, with 13 bases between. CDR3 length equals 13 residues. Here the CDR3 reads CASSSLLARTQYF. CDR3 DNA sequence: TGTGCCAGCAGTTCCCTCCTAGCAAGGACCCAGTACTTC.

The rearrangement joins TRBV24-1 to TRBJ2-7; weak D call: TRBD1 (5 bases). Per germline, CDR1 KGHDR and CDR2 SFDVKD. This CDR3 region has 14 residues. Trimming took 5 bases from V and 2 from J, leaving 12 bases between them. CDR3 sequence: CATSAADTPYEQYF. Written as DNA, the CDR3 is TGTGCCACCAGTGCGGCGGACACACCCTACGAGCAGTACTTC.

This chain's CDR3 is CASSYVQTLTGELFF. Here the CDR3 DNA reads TGTGCCAGCAGTTACGTGCAGACCCTCACCGGGGAGCTGTTTTTT. This chain connects TRBV6-5 to TRBJ2-2, with D uncertain. The CDR3 is made up of 15 amino acids. CDR1 and CDR2 (germline): MNHEY, SVGAGI. Trimming shortened V by 2 bases and J by 4 bases, and 11 bases separated the two germline ends.